This TCR beta chain emerged from a study of tumor and adjacent non-tumor tissue in lung cancer. As for the study in general: Around 4.4 million productive TCRbeta reads were obtained per sample on average.

This sample's RNA came from whole unsorted tissue. Distant lung tissue was collected more than 3 cm away from the tumor edge. Between August and November 2014, newly diagnosed, chemotherapy-naive lung cancer patients underwent thoracic surgery in China. A modified ARM-PCR protocol with three rounds of nested PCR amplified TCRbeta. One entry per CDR3 protein, called by TCRdb with MiXCR from the multiplex PCR reads. Of about 100,000 distinct CDR3 sequences in the sample, roughly 60% were seen once. Germline V gives CDR1 SGHAT, CDR2 FQNNGV. CDR3 length: 16 amino acids. Turning to this clonotype: One end of the junction is discordant with germline, which a read error may explain.

The sequencing input was distant non-tumor lung tissue. This chain uses TRBV11-2 with TRBJ2-6, with D possibly matching TRBD1 (5 bases). The sequence was collected from a man aged 25-45 years with non-small cell lung cancer. CDR3 in DNA: TGTGCCAGCAGCCAAGGACACATCTCTGGGACCAACGTCCTGACTTTC. It is translated as CASSQGHISGTNVLTF.